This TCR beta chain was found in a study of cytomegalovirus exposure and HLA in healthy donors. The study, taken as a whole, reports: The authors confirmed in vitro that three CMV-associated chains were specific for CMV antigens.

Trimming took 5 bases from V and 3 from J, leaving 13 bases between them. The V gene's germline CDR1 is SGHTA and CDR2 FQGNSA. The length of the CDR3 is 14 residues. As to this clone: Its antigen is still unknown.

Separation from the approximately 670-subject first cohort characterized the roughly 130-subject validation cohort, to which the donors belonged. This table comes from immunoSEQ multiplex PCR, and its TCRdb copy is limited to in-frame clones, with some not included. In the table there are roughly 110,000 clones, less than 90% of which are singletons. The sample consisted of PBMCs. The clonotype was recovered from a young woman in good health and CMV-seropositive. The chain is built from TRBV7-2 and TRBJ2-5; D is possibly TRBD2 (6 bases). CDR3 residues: CASSQGLREETQYF. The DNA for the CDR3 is TGTGCCAGCAGCCAAGGACTACGCGAAGAGACCCAGTACTTC.